The 5 T cell receptor beta chains listed next were all sequenced from one sample in a study of cytomegalovirus exposure and HLA in healthy donors. The PCR had 60 Vbeta and 13 Jbeta primers. Sequenced by immunoSEQ multiplex PCR; TCRdb stores in-frame clones only, minus some. Of some 160,000 clones listed, under 85% are singletons. Sequenced input: PBMCs. These receptors came from a woman aged 25 to 39 in good health and CMV-seronegative.

The rearrangement links TRBV5-1 to TRBJ1-2; no firm D call. Germline V gene data show CDR1 as SGHRS and CDR2 as YFSETQ. Trimming removed 0 bases from V and 4 bases from J, with 22 bases in between. The CDR3 extends over 18 amino acids. The CDR3 DNA reads TGCGCCAGCAGCTTGGTTTCGGCGGAGTTTCAACGGATCTATGGCTACACCTTC. This sequence encodes CASSLVSAEFQRIYGYTF.

This chain uses TRBV7-8 with TRBJ1-2; D unclear. The germline V gene encodes CDR1 SGHVS and CDR2 FQNEAQ. The CDR3 has 16 amino acids. Deletions cut 1 base from V and 0 bases from J, with 12 bases between. CDR3 region: CASSLGVELANYGYTF. For the CDR3, the DNA is TGTGCCAGCAGCTTAGGTGTTGAGTTAGCTAACTATGGCTACACCTTC.

This clone was observed a single time. The CDR3 spells CASRLRQGNYGYTF. In nucleotides, the CDR3 is TGTGCCAGTAGACTCCGACAGGGAAACTATGGCTACACCTTC. The J gene is TRBJ1-2, the V gene TRBV19; 7 bases are shared with TRBD1. Germline V CDR1 and CDR2: LNHDA, SQIVND (reference sequence). The CDR3 is 14 residues long. V was clipped by 6 bases and J by 2 bases; unmatched bases: 6.

J is TRBJ2-3 and V is TRBV19; weak D call: TRBD1 (6 bases). The CDR3 loop spans 14 amino acids. Per the germline V gene, CDR1 is LNHDA and CDR2 is SQIVND (reference sequence). V was pared by 5 bases and J by 1 base, with 10 bases between. CDR3 nucleotide sequence: TGTGCCAGTAGTTTGGGGGCAGGCACAGATACGCAGTATTTT. This sequence encodes CASSLGAGTDTQYF.

The CDR3 DNA is TGTGCCAGCAGCTTACTAGCTGCGAACACCGGGGAGCTGTTTTTT. Protein sequence: CASSLLAANTGELFF. The J gene is TRBJ2-2, the V gene TRBV7-9, with D possibly matching TRBD2 (5 bases). The CDR3 length is 15 residues. V shed 2 bases and J shed 0 bases, with 7 bases lying between them. CDR1 is SEHNR and CDR2 is FQNEAQ in the germline V gene (reference sequence).